Described below is a single TCR beta chain sequence and its context. V was pared by 0 bases and J by 6 bases, with 8 bases of the junction left unmatched. The CDR3 is 15 residues long. Germline V CDR1 and CDR2: MNHNY, SVGAGI (reference sequence). This sample is drawn from a study of blood T cell repertoires in COVID-19. For the study at large: Italy, Spain and the United States were the sources of the convalescent and acute COVID-19 samples.

The method was immunoSEQ multiplex PCR; TCRdb's version includes in-frame clones alone and lacks a portion of them. This sample carries about 33,000 clones, around 83% of them seen once, and the ten largest clones take roughly 7%. Sequencing input: peripheral blood. The V gene is TRBV6-6, the J gene TRBJ2-7, with TRBD1 matching over 7 bases. This clonotype was sampled from a human donor in a cohort sampled during active COVID-19. CDR3 amino acids: CASSYSGTELTEQYF. CDR3 in DNA: TGTGCCAGCAGTTACTCGGGGACAGAGCTTACCGAGCAGTACTTC.